This T cell receptor beta chain originates from a study of shared clonotypes between healthy human individuals (dated by TCRdb to between 2020 and 2021). In the study overall: A couple of women and three men aged 18 to 49 years were included in the cohort. Per donor, leukapheresis produced somewhere between about 0.85 and 8.9 billion PBMCs. The study deeply sequenced blood TCR repertoires of about 5 healthy adults to estimate repertoire size and the extent of clonotype sharing between individuals. To increase sequencing depth and limit assay-specific biases, TCR repertoire library preparation and sequencing were carried out by different laboratories using diverse techniques. Per donor, three plates each were used for CD4 naive and CD4 memory, two for CD8 naive, and one for CD8 memory. Overall results and qualifications from the work: Pairwise subsampling led to the expectation that sequencing depth would affect the degree of clonotype sharing among donors. The genetic and exposure-history diversity represented was limited by the small number of donors. Only blood was sampled, and tissue TCR repertoires likely differ from those in blood. Compared with non-shared clonotypes, clonotypes shared by all four sorted-subset donors had higher generation probabilities. Rarefaction of sorted-subset datasets indicated incomplete sequencing despite the large sequencing depth. Naive subsets generally had larger estimated clonotype richness than memory subsets did. Roughly 5.2% of naive CD4, roughly 3.5% of naive CD8, about 2.4% of memory CD4, and about 0.4% of memory CD8 clonotypes were shared across a few donors.

TCR CDR3 regions were amplified from genomic DNA by multiplex PCR using the deep immunoSEQ assay. Extracted genomic DNA from each cell subset was distributed evenly across all wells of several immunoSEQ 96-well plates, and each plate was treated as a replicate. For sorted subsets, each replicate PCR was loaded with 200 ng genomic DNA, equivalent to some 31,000 T cell genomes. Purified libraries were quantified with a Qubit 3.0 fluorometer, sized on a Bioanalyzer 2100, and re-quantified with the KAPA Library Quantification kit. Each immunoSEQ 96-well plate was sequenced on its own single-read 150-cycle Illumina NextSeq 550 flow cell. Turning to the authors' computational methods: Because only junctional sequences without quality scores were contained in the immunoSEQ output, filtering matching that applied to full-length reads could not be performed. To assign V/J genes and CDR3, sequences were annotated against IMGT germline references using PyIR, a Python wrapper for IgBLAST v1.9. Reads with weak V/J assignments (E-value above 1e-6), missing CDR3, stop codons, out-of-frame junctions, or ambiguous translated residues were removed. V3J clonotypes were defined as sequences sharing the same inferred V gene, J gene, and CDR3 amino acid sequence. To compute the percentage overlap between repertoires, the number of shared unique clonotypes was divided by the size of the smaller repertoire. Richness of each repertoire was evaluated using RTK rarefaction, the Chao1 estimator, and Recon v2.1 estimates of unobserved clonotypes. OLGA was used to compute generation probabilities for all TCRbeta clonotypes that the gDNA method yielded from a few donors. TCRdb mirrors the immuneACCESS table, restricted to in-frame sequences. Some clones are absent from its copies; in checked studies, under half trace to an unresolved V gene, and the reason for the others is unknown. From that table come the V and J calls and clone size; the DNA was used to work out D and trimming. The sample data list roughly 1,800,000 clones, and over 85% of these were observed just once. Roughly 1% of the sample goes to the ten largest clones.

CD8 naive samples were obtained by positive selection for CCR7 among CD45RO-negative cells, yielding a CD45RA+CCR7+ population from which TemRA cells were excluded. Donors were healthy HIV-negative adults with no recently reported acute infections or vaccinations. Every donor was a Caucasian adult residing in Nashville, Tennessee, USA. After blood collection by leukapheresis, PBMCs were isolated using Ficoll-Histopaque density gradient centrifugation and then cryopreserved in the vapor phase of liquid nitrogen. Analytical flow cytometry was used to check the purity and quantity of each magnetically sorted T cell population. From each sorted fraction, genomic DNA was isolated and quantified by UV absorbance on a Nanodrop 2000c. Trimming accounts for 0 bases at V and 3 bases at J, while the number of junction bases matched to no gene is 2. The CDR3 has 15 amino acids, counting the end cysteine and phenylalanine. Just CDR3 DNA is preserved here, 45 bases in frame from base 1. The germline V gene gives CDR1 as SGDLS and CDR2 as YYNGEE.

As concerns this clone: What antigen it recognizes has not been identified. Base quality data are lacking; no much larger clone is found one base away. Other DNA sequences in the same sample also yield this CDR3.

The chain joins TRBV9 to TRBJ2-1; TRBD2 lines up with 8 middle nucleotides. Sequencing used naive CD8+ T cells sorted from blood. The intended sense of this specimen's cell subset or site label: CD45RA+CCR7+. This TCR came from a man aged 18 to 30 in good health. The CDR3 region has the sequence CASSVAGLDYNEQFF. The DNA sequence is TGTGCCAGCAGCGTAGCGGGACTAGACTACAATGAGCAGTTCTTC.